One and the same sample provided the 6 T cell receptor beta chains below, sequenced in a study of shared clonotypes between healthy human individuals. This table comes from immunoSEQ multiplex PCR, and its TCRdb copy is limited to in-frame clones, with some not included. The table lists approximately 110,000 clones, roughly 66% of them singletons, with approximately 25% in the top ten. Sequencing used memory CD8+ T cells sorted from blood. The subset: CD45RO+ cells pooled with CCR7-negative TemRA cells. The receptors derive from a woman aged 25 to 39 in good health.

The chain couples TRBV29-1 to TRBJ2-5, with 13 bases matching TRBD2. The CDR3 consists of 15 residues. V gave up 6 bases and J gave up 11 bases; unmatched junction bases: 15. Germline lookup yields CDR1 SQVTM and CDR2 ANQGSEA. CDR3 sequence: CSVYTGLAGPGEQYF. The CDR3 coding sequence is TGCAGCGTCTATACGGGACTAGCGGGACCGGGGGAGCAGTACTTC.

The CDR3: CASSYTHYIGELFF. The CDR3 coding sequence is TGTGCCAGCAGTTACACACATTATATCGGGGAGCTGTTTTTT. The chain has TRBV6-6 and TRBJ2-2, with no clear D. Germline V CDR1 and CDR2: MNHNY, SVGAGI (reference sequence). CDR3 length equals 14 residues. V was shortened by 2 bases and J by 7 bases, with 11 bases between the two germline ends.

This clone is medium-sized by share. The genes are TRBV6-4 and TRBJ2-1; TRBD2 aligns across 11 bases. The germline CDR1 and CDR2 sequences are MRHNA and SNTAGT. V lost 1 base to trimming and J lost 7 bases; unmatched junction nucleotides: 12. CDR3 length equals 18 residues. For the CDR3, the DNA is TGTGCCAGCAGTGACTTTCCAGTTAGCGGGAGGGCCTCAAATGAGCAGTTCTTC. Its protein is CASSDFPVSGRASNEQFF.

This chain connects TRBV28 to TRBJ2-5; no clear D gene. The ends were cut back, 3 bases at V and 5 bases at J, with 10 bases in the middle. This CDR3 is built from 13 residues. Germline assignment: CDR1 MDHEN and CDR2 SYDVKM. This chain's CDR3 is CASSFFVEETQYF. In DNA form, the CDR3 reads TGTGCCAGCAGTTTTTTCGTCGAGGAGACCCAGTACTTC.

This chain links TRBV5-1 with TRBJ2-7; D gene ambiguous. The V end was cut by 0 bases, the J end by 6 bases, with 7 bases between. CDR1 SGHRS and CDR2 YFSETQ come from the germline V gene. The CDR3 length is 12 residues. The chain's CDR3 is CASSLDGAEQYF. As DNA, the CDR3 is TGCGCCAGCAGCTTGGACGGAGCCGAGCAGTACTTC.

CDR3 residues: CASSLPGAGVWFF. CDR3 nucleotides: TGTGCCAGCAGCTTACCTGGAGCGGGAGTTTGGTTCTTC. The rearrangement links TRBV7-6 to TRBJ2-1, with TRBD2 identical over 8 bases. V dropped 2 bases and J dropped 15; count of bases not matched to a gene: 9. CDR3 length: 13 residues. Germline CDR1 and CDR2: SGHVS and FNYEAQ.